One and the same sample provided the 18 T cell receptor beta chains below, sequenced in a study of beta chain features in type 1 diabetes (dated by TCRdb to between 2017 and 2018). What the study reported, not specific to this receptor: In all four CD4+ subsets, TCRB CDR3 length was moderately but significantly shorter in type 1 diabetes patients.

Library prep was done by the immunoSEQ multiplex PCR assay. The High Capacity cDNA Reverse Transcription Kit was used to reverse transcribe all of the isolated RNA, meaning that expressed TCRB transcripts were what got sequenced. Held by TCRdb, this immuneACCESS table contains in-frame sequences only and omits some clones. Under half of the omission traces to an unresolved V gene where checked; the cause of the rest is unknown. Recorded for this sample are a few hundred thousand clones; around 16% of them occurred a single time. The ten biggest clones cover 0.065% to 0.095% of the sample. For these TCRs, the target antigens are not known. Sequencing was done on a sample of naive CD4+ T cells from blood. The cell subset or site label of this sample denotes: true naive CD4+ T cells. The receptors shown here come from a man aged 30-40 years with type 1 diabetes.

The rearrangement links TRBV7-9 to TRBJ2-3; no clear D. The CDR3 loop spans 12 amino acids. Germline V gene lookup returns CDR1 SEHNR and CDR2 FQNEAQ (reference sequence). The ends were cut back, 5 bases at V and 6 bases at J, with 9 bases in the middle. This CDR3 is CASSQTLDTQYF. CDR3 coding DNA: TGTGCCAGCAGCCAAACTCTCGATACGCAGTATTTT. Supplemented by reference TRBV7-9 and TRBJ2-3, the full variable domain reads DTGVSQNPRHKITKRGQNVTFRCDPISEHNRLYWYRQTLGQGPEFLTYFQNEAQLEKSRLLSDRFSAERPKGSFSTLEIQRTEQGDSAMYLCASSQTLDTQYFGPGTRLTVL.

The gene calls are TRBV5-1 and TRBJ2-1, with D possibly TRBD2 on 5 matching bases. The CDR3 loop spans 14 amino acids. Germline CDR1 SGHRS, CDR2 YFSETQ. Trimming shortened V by 0 bases and J by 10 bases, and 14 bases separated the two germline ends. This CDR3 is CASSLGTPPIEQFF. DNA for the CDR3: TGCGCCAGCAGCTTGGGGACTCCTCCCATCGAGCAGTTCTTC.

The chain links TRBV28 to TRBJ2-7; D is perhaps TRBD2 (6 bases). Germline V gene sequence: CDR1 MDHEN, CDR2 SYDVKM. V lost 4 bases, J lost 7 bases, and 14 bases lay in between. This CDR3 has 13 amino acids. CDR3 sequence reads: CASSSGTVWEQYF. CDR3 nucleotides: TGTGCCAGCAGTTCCGGGACTGTTTGGGAGCAGTACTTC.

Only a few counts were recorded for this clone. V gene TRBV29-1 combines with J gene TRBJ1-4, with no clear D. Germline V lookup: CDR1 SQVTM, CDR2 ANQGSEA. The germline V and J ends were trimmed by 4 bases and 7 bases, with 13 bases remaining between them. There are 13 residues in the CDR3. The chain's CDR3 is CSVGYGGGEKLFF. CDR3 DNA sequence: TGCAGCGTTGGTTACGGTGGAGGTGAAAAACTGTTTTTT.

The chain joins TRBV5-1 to TRBJ2-1; D not resolved. CDR1 SGHRS and CDR2 YFSETQ come from the germline V gene. The CDR3 is 16 residues long. The V end lost 2 bases, the J end lost 4 bases, and 16 bases lay between the germline ends. The CDR3: CASSFMATRSYNEQFF. The CDR3 region has the DNA TGCGCCAGCAGCTTCATGGCAACCCGATCATACAATGAGCAGTTCTTC.

This clone has just a few counts. This sequence joins TRBV29-1 and TRBJ2-2; D perhaps matches TRBD1 (6 bases). The CDR3 sequence is 13 residues long. CDR1 is SQVTM and CDR2 is ANQGSEA in the germline V gene. Trimming shortened V by 4 bases and J by 6 bases, and 12 bases separated the two germline ends. The CDR3 sequence is CSVVGAGAGELFF. The CDR3 nucleotides are TGCAGCGTTGTCGGTGCAGGGGCCGGGGAGCTGTTTTTT.

This clone has more than one count but fewer than ten. V usage is TRBV29-1 and J usage is TRBJ1-4; D unresolved. The length of the CDR3 is 12 residues. Trimming stripped 8 bases from V and 5 bases from J, with 12 bases between. Germline CDR1 reads SQVTM; CDR2 reads ANQGSEA. CDR3 region: CSPQARNEKLFF. CDR3 nucleotides: TGCAGCCCCCAGGCCAGAAATGAAAAACTGTTTTTT.

The chain has TRBV28 and TRBJ2-4; D perhaps matches TRBD2 (5 bases). V was trimmed by 3 bases and J by 0 bases, leaving 6 bases between them. The CDR3 runs 14 residues. The germline V gene encodes CDR1 MDHEN and CDR2 SYDVKM. The CDR3 here is CASSLEVAKNIQYF. CDR3 coding DNA: TGTGCCAGCAGTTTGGAGGTAGCCAAAAACATTCAGTACTTC. The full variable domain, its missing parts supplied by reference TRBV28 and TRBJ2-4, is DVKVTQSSRYLVKRTGEKVFLECVQDMDHENMFWYRQDPGLGLRLIYFSYDVKMKEKGDIPEGYSVSREKKERFSLILESASTNQTSMYLCASSLEVAKNIQYFGAGTRLSVL.

V usage is TRBV29-1 and J usage is TRBJ1-2; TRBD1 is a possible D gene (5 bases). The CDR3 runs to 14 residues. Trimming removed 4 bases at V and 8 bases at J, with 20 bases between. Germline loops: CDR1 SQVTM, CDR2 ANQGSEA. The CDR3 protein is CSVALQAASGGYTF. The CDR3 DNA follows: TGCAGCGTTGCCCTACAGGCGGCGTCGGGAGGCTACACCTTC.

J is TRBJ2-1 and V is TRBV30; no definite D call. Trimming pared 3 bases from V and 0 bases from J, leaving 9 bases between. Germline CDR1 GTSNPN, CDR2 SVGIG (reference sequence). CDR3 length equals 14 residues. The DNA for the CDR3 is TGTGCCTGGAGAACAGCAAACTCCTACAATGAGCAGTTCTTC. It codes for CAWRTANSYNEQFF.

This clone was seen more than once but under ten times. The chain combines TRBV29-1 with TRBJ2-1; the D gene is possibly TRBD2 (6 bases). Germline-derived CDR1 and CDR2 are SQVTM and ANQGSEA. With 6 bases removed from V and 6 bases from J, the gap between germline ends came to 15 bases. CDR3 size: 13 residues. CDR3 nucleotides: TGCAGCGTGGAGGAGACTAGTACCAATGAGCAGTTCTTC. Residues: CSVEETSTNEQFF.

The chain carries TRBV23-1 and TRBJ1-1, with no clear D. TRBV23-1 has ORF status, its function being uncertain. This CDR3 comprises 14 residues. V was shortened by 3 bases and J by 0 bases, with 8 bases between the two germline ends. In DNA form, the CDR3 reads TGCGCCAGCAGTCACAATTGCATGAACACTGAAGCTTTCTTT. Amino acid sequence: CASSHNCMNTEAFF.

V usage is TRBV2 and J usage is TRBJ2-5, with TRBD1 as a possible D gene (5 bases). Trimming pared 3 bases from V and 1 base from J, leaving 12 bases between. There are 15 residues in the CDR3. Germline-derived CDR1 and CDR2 are SNHLY and FYNNEI. This CDR3 reads CASSEWTTPQETQYF. The CDR3 DNA reads as TGTGCCAGCAGTGAGTGGACAACCCCCCAAGAGACCCAGTACTTC.

The chain has TRBV7-9 and TRBJ2-3; D unresolved. This CDR3 spans 13 amino acids. The V and J ends lost 2 bases and 0 bases respectively, with 3 bases between them. Germline CDR1 reads SEHNR; CDR2 reads FQNEAQ (reference sequence). CDR3 DNA sequence: TGTGCCAGCAGCTTATTCAGCACAGATACGCAGTATTTT. Protein product: CASSLFSTDTQYF.

The table lists this clone with a few counts. The genes are TRBV9 and TRBJ2-5; 14 nucleotides match TRBD2. The CDR3 has 16 amino acids. Germline V CDR1 and CDR2: SGDLS, YYNGEE. V gave up 4 bases and J gave up 2 bases; unmatched junction bases: 4. For the CDR3, the DNA is TGTGCCAGCAGCACCGGACTAGCGGGAGGACAAGAGACCCAGTACTTC. It specifies CASSTGLAGGQETQYF.

Here the CDR3 reads CASSSLTAGHEQFF. The CDR3 DNA follows: TGTGCCAGCAGCTCCCTCACCGCGGGACATGAGCAGTTCTTC. This chain uses TRBV11-2 with TRBJ2-1, with D maybe TRBD2 (6 bases). V lost 4 bases to trimming and J lost 8 bases, with 15 bases between them. CDR3 length: 14 residues. Germline lookup yields CDR1 SGHAT and CDR2 FQNNGV.

The chain employs TRBV13 and TRBJ1-4, with 8 bases lining up with TRBD1. The germline V gene encodes CDR1 PRHDT and CDR2 FYEKMQ (reference sequence). V trimming: 6 bases; J trimming: 4 bases; junction bases outside the gene matches: 7. The CDR3 is 15 residues long. The CDR3 bases are TGTGCCAGCAGGTACAGGGGGAAGATTAATGAAAAACTGTTTTTT. As protein: CASRYRGKINEKLFF.

V is TRBV2 and J is TRBJ2-5; the match to TRBD2 covers 7 bases. The J segment lost 8 bases and the V segment lost 4 bases, leaving 10 bases of the junction unmatched. The CDR3 consists of 14 residues. CDR1 is SNHLY and CDR2 is FYNNEI in the germline V gene. The CDR3 spells CASSGGTTPRTQYF. The CDR3 DNA sequence: TGTGCCAGCAGTGGAGGGACTACCCCTCGCACCCAGTACTTC.